This TCR beta chain is from a study of blood T cell repertoires in COVID-19. The wider study: PBMCs, B-cell-depleted T cells, or T cells provided the cDNA or gDNA that made up the material.

Only one count was recorded for this clone. Profiled with immunoSEQ multiplex PCR; TCRdb holds only in-frame clones, not every one. The sample contains more than 80,000 clones, roughly 87% of which appear only once. Sequences were obtained from peripheral blood. The sequence came from an older woman with COVID-19, enrolled during active disease.

This CDR3 is CASSSARSGELFF. The CDR3 DNA reads TGTGCCAGCAGCTCCGCCAGGTCCGGGGAGCTGTTTTTT. The V call is TRBV7-2, the J call TRBJ2-2; no reliable D call. CDR3 size: 13 residues. V was cut by 4 bases and J by 6 bases, with 9 bases left in between. Germline loops: CDR1 SGHTA, CDR2 FQGNSA. The complete variable domain, with remaining parts taken from reference TRBV7-2 and TRBJ2-2, reads GAGVSQSPSNKVTEKGKDVELRCDPISGHTALYWYRQSLGQGLEFLIYFQGNSAPDKSGLPSDRFSAERTGGSVSTLTIQRTQQEDSAVYLCASSSARSGELFFGEGSRLTVL.